Listed here are 2 T cell receptor beta chains from one sample, sequenced in a study of regulatory T cells in long-lasting Graves disease. The sample's time point: persistent/refractory GD, antithyroid drugs over 5 years with positive TRAb. Making the TCR library involved RNA that had been extracted from PBMCs. According to the study, TCR beta libraries were built with iRepertoire HTBI primers and CDR3-region Arm-PCR. MiXCR was run by TCRdb on the multiplex PCR reads, yielding one entry per CDR3 protein. This table has more than 300,000 distinct CDR3 sequences, around 19% appearing once. The sequencing used peripheral blood mononuclear cells (PBMCs), collected when the disease was refractory, from a patient treated with antithyroid drugs. The receptors stem from a female donor with Graves disease.

The chain recombines TRBV6-2 or TRBV6-3 with TRBJ1-2; possibly TRBD1 for D (5 bases). The V end was cut by 2 bases, the J end by 7 bases, with 17 bases between. Germline V gene data show CDR1 as MNHEY and CDR2 as SVGEGT. CDR3 length equals 15 residues. DNA for the CDR3: TGTGCCAGCAGTTACGTCCGACGGGGACGAGGTGGCTACACCTTC. Amino acids: CASSYVRRGRGGYTF.

This clonotype was detected only once. CDR3 nucleotide sequence: TGTGCCAGCAGTGAAGCCCAGGCCAGGGGTGAGGTGCAGTACTTC. This translates into CASSEAQARGEVQYF. The V and J genes are TRBV6-1 and TRBJ2-7; tentatively, D is TRBD1 (6 bases). V was shortened by 0 bases and J by 9 bases, with 18 bases between the two germline ends. This CDR3 spans 15 amino acids. Per germline, CDR1 MNHNS and CDR2 SASEGT.